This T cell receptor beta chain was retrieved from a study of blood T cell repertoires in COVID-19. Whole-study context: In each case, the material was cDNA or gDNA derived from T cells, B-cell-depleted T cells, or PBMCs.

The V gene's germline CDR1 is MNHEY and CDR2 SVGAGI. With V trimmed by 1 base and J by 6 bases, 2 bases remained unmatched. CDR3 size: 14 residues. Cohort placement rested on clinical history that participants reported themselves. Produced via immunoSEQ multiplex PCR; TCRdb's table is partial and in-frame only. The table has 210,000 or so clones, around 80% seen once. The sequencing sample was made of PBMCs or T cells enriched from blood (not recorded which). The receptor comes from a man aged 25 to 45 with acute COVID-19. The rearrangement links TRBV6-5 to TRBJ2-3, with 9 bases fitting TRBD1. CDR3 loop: CASSYWDRADTQYF. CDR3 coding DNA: TGTGCCAGCAGTTACTGGGACAGGGCCGATACGCAGTATTTT.